A single TCR beta chain is shown here with its context. Its antigen is currently unknown. Unrecorded immune exposures were likely, despite nominal health at sampling. These data belong to a study of cytomegalovirus exposure and HLA in healthy donors. Study at large: Early released data comprised about 85 million unique TCRs from HLA-typed donors. Across a few hundred genotyped donors, about 80% landed in the Caucasian-associated ancestry cluster.

Study findings and constraints: In all likelihood, a cluster of highly shared sequence variants was a sequencing artifact.

This CDR3 is built from 14 residues. V gave up 5 bases and J gave up 7 bases; unmatched junction bases: 7. From germline, CDR1 is SEHNR and CDR2 FQNEAQ (reference sequence). Primers included in the PCR were 60 Vbeta and 13 Jbeta primers. Sequencing used immunoSEQ multiplex PCR; TCRdb keeps in-frame clones, though not all of them. This table holds around 180,000 clones, roughly nine tenths found once. The V gene is TRBV7-9, the J gene TRBJ1-3; 8 nucleotides line up with TRBD1. This TCR came from a girl younger than two in good health and CMV-seronegative. The sample comprised PBMCs. The DNA for the CDR3 is TGTGCCAGCAGCCGGTGGACAGGGAGTAACACCATATATTTT. Its translation: CASSRWTGSNTIYF.